The 15 T cell receptor beta chains in this list originate from one sample, sequenced in a study of cytomegalovirus exposure and HLA in healthy donors (dated by TCRdb to 2017 to 2019). Preparation of the library involved the immunoSEQ multiplex PCR assay. For the multiplex PCR, a mixture combining 60 forward primers for TCR Vbeta segments and 13 reverse primers for TCR Jbeta segments was used. The table was pulled from immuneACCESS by TCRdb, which kept in-frame rearrangements only. Such tables lose some clones; where checked, under half of the loss comes from unresolved V genes, and the rest has no known cause. A total of about 130,000 clones appear in this sample, approximately 80% of them only once. The top ten clonotypes cover 3% to 4% of the sample. The sample was PBMCs. The receptors were sampled from a woman aged 40 to 50 in good health and CMV-seronegative.

A single count supports this clone. V gene TRBV6-5 combines with J gene TRBJ2-3, with 9 bases aligning to TRBD1. This CDR3 is 15 amino acids long. V lost 2 bases and J lost 4; bases outside the gene matches: 4. The germline V gene has CDR1 MNHEY and CDR2 SVGAGI. As DNA, the CDR3 is TGTGCCAGCAGTTACGGGACAGGGCTGGCAGATACGCAGTATTTT. Encoded protein: CASSYGTGLADTQYF.

The chain couples TRBV28 to TRBJ2-2; 8 bases are shared with TRBD1. J gave up 4 bases and V 0 bases, and 10 bases lay outside the gene matches. CDR3 size: 18 residues. Germline values: CDR1 MDHEN, CDR2 SYDVKM. CDR3 loop: CASSLWPAGQGLTGELFF. CDR3 in DNA: TGTGCCAGCAGTTTATGGCCCGCCGGACAGGGACTCACCGGGGAGCTGTTTTTT. Drawing the rest from reference TRBV28 and TRBJ2-2, the complete variable domain is DVKVTQSSRYLVKRTGEKVFLECVQDMDHENMFWYRQDPGLGLRLIYFSYDVKMKEKGDIPEGYSVSREKKERFSLILESASTNQTSMYLCASSLWPAGQGLTGELFFGEGSRLTVL.

This clone was counted a few times. The V and J genes are TRBV5-1 and TRBJ1-1, with D possibly matching TRBD1 (6 bases). This CDR3 has 13 amino acids. Trimming cost V 8 bases and J 2 bases, with 13 bases left between them. Germline V lookup: CDR1 SGHRS, CDR2 YFSETQ. CDR3 sequence: CARYRVGNTEAFF. For the CDR3, the DNA is TGCGCCAGGTACAGGGTGGGAAACACTGAAGCTTTCTTT.

V and J are TRBV5-1 and TRBJ1-6; possibly TRBD1 for D (6 bases). This CDR3 is built from 14 residues. V lost 4 bases and J 6 bases, leaving 11 bases between the germline ends. Germline V gene sequence: CDR1 SGHRS, CDR2 YFSETQ. CDR3 DNA: TGCGCCAGCAGCACCGCGGGGGCTAATTCACCCCTCCACTTT. It is translated as CASSTAGANSPLHF.

The chain has TRBV9 and TRBJ1-2, with D possibly matching TRBD1 (6 bases). Germline V gives CDR1 SGDLS, CDR2 YYNGEE. V lost 0 bases, J lost 4 bases, and 19 bases lay in between. CDR3 length: 17 residues. The CDR3: CASSVALSGTSSYGYTF. CDR3 nucleotide sequence: TGTGCCAGCAGCGTAGCTCTGTCCGGGACATCGAGCTATGGCTACACCTTC.

This chain joins TRBV25-1 and TRBJ2-1; 14 bases are a match to TRBD2. The CDR3 loop spans 15 amino acids. The junction had 7 bases not matched to a gene; V was cut back by 4 bases and J by 11 bases. Germline V gene data show CDR1 as MGHDK and CDR2 as SYGVNS. The CDR3 loop reads CASSVGTSGGWKQFF. DNA for the CDR3: TGTGCCAGCAGTGTGGGGACTAGCGGGGGATGGAAGCAGTTCTTC.

This clone is a singleton in its sample. The chain employs TRBV5-4 and TRBJ1-2, with D possibly matching TRBD1 (5 bases). CDR1 and CDR2 from the germline V gene are SGHNT and YYREEE (reference sequence). The CDR3 runs 15 residues. V gave up 3 bases and J gave up 8 bases, with 20 bases separating them. The CDR3 bases are TGTGCCAGCAGCTCTGCGGGGCGGGTTCTATGGGGCTACACCTTC. Its translation: CASSSAGRVLWGYTF. Full variable domain (rest looked up from reference TRBV5-4 and TRBJ1-2): ETGVTQSPTHLIKTRGQQVTLRCSSQSGHNTVSWYQQALGQGPQFIFQYYREEENGRGNFPPRFSGLQFPNYSSELNVNALELDDSALYLCASSSAGRVLWGYTFGSGTRLTVV.

The chain couples TRBV21-1 to TRBJ1-2; the table's D gene call, TRBD1, was not cross checked with the DNA. TRBV21-1 is reported as a pseudogene. The CDR3 runs to 15 residues. This chain's CDR3 is CASSKGFQGARGYTF. CDR3 DNA: TGTGCCAGCAGCAAAGGGTTCCAGGGGGCGAGGGGCTACACCTTC.

About this clone: Additional DNA sequences in this sample encode the identical CDR3. This chain joins TRBV5-1 and TRBJ2-1; 8 bases are shared with TRBD1. CDR1 and CDR2 from the germline V gene are SGHRS and YFSETQ. V shed 3 bases, J shed 7 bases, and the junction held 9 bases outside the gene matches. This CDR3 contains 15 residues. The CDR3 region has the DNA TGCGCCAGCAGCTCTCCGGGGCAGGGGGCTAATGAGCAGTTCTTC. Amino acids: CASSSPGQGANEQFF.

V is TRBV29-1 and J is TRBJ2-3, with 13 positions matching TRBD2. This CDR3 spans 17 amino acids. Germline trimming cut 7 bases from V and 0 bases from J; bases unmatched to any gene: 10. Germline V lookup: CDR1 SQVTM, CDR2 ANQGSEA. CDR3 in amino acids: CSAPTGTSGASTDTQYF. In DNA form, the CDR3 reads TGCAGCGCCCCGACCGGGACTAGCGGGGCGAGCACAGATACGCAGTATTTT.

The chain carries TRBV15 and TRBJ1-2; the D is unclear. CDR3 length: 13 amino acids. CDR1 and CDR2 (germline): LNHNV, YYDKDF (reference sequence). V was clipped by 5 bases and J by 4 bases, with 11 bases between them. DNA of the CDR3: TGTGCCACCAGCGACGGCCGGGTCTATGGCTACACCTTC. Protein: CATSDGRVYGYTF. The full variable domain, completed using reference TRBV15 and TRBJ1-2, is DAMVIQNPRYQVTQFGKPVTLSCSQTLNHNVMYWYQQKSSQAPKLLFHYYDKDFNNEADTPDNFQSRRPNTSFCFLDIRSPGLGDTAMYLCATSDGRVYGYTFGSGTRLTVV.

The genes are TRBV4-2 and TRBJ1-2; D gene unclear. Germline V lookup: CDR1 LGHNA, CDR2 YNFKEQ. The CDR3 runs 12 residues. Trimming shortened V by 4 bases and J by 7 bases, and 10 bases separated the two germline ends. The CDR3 DNA follows: TGTGCCAGCAGCCTAGACATGCGTGGCTACACCTTC. Protein: CASSLDMRGYTF.

The chain employs TRBV19 and TRBJ2-1; TRBD2 might be the D (6 bases). The V gene's germline CDR1 is LNHDA and CDR2 SQIVND (reference sequence). V lost 1 base and J 10 bases, leaving 11 bases between the germline ends. The CDR3 is 13 residues long. CDR3 in amino acids: CASSIARGNEQFF. DNA of the CDR3: TGTGCCAGTAGTATAGCTCGGGGGAACGAGCAGTTCTTC.

This clone has only one observation. This chain links TRBV25-1 with TRBJ2-7, with D maybe TRBD2 (6 bases). Per germline, CDR1 MGHDK and CDR2 SYGVNS. The V gene lost 2 bases and the J gene lost 0 bases, with 8 bases spanning the gap. CDR3 length: 14 amino acids. CDR3 region: CASSEGGYSYEQYF. CDR3 in DNA: TGTGCCAGCAGTGAAGGGGGGTACTCCTACGAGCAGTACTTC.

This clone is a singleton in its sample. V gene TRBV6-4 combines with J gene TRBJ2-2, with a possible D match to TRBD2 (6 bases). Germline assignment: CDR1 MRHNA and CDR2 SNTAGT. The V end was cut by 4 bases, the J end by 2 bases, with 8 bases between. This CDR3 region has 14 residues. CDR3 loop: CASSGDSNTGELFF. As DNA, the CDR3 is TGTGCCAGCAGTGGGGACTCTAACACCGGGGAGCTGTTTTTT.